Each of the 5 T cell receptor beta chains below was sequenced from the same sample in a study of T cell changes during pregnancy in multiple sclerosis. Measured with immunoSEQ multiplex PCR; TCRdb has only the in-frame clones, and not every one. The data contain 65,000 to 85,000 clones, around 90% of them singletons. Sequenced here: peripheral blood, sampled in the first trimester of pregnancy. Receptors originate from a female donor in good health, enrolled as a control in a pregnancy study.

The V call is TRBV19, the J call TRBJ1-5, with D tentatively TRBD1 (6 bases). The CDR3 sequence is 14 residues long. V was cut by 4 bases and J by 3 bases, with 10 bases left in between. Per germline, CDR1 LNHDA and CDR2 SQIVND (reference sequence). The CDR3: CASSTGQINQPQHF. The CDR3 coding sequence is TGTGCCAGTAGTACCGGACAGATCAATCAGCCCCAGCATTTT.

This chain joins TRBV10-3 and TRBJ2-3; weak D call: TRBD2 (6 bases). V was pared by 4 bases and J by 0 bases, with 11 bases between. Germline CDR1 reads ENHRY; CDR2 reads SYGVKD. CDR3 length equals 15 residues. DNA of the CDR3: TGTGCCATCAGTGTGGCAGGGACTAGCACAGATACGCAGTATTTT. Translation: CAISVAGTSTDTQYF.

The V and J genes are TRBV27 and TRBJ1-1, with D possibly TRBD1 on 5 matching bases. Germline V gene lookup returns CDR1 MNHEY and CDR2 SMNVEV (reference sequence). Trimming removed 3 bases from V and 5 bases from J, with 13 bases in between. The CDR3 has 14 amino acids. The CDR3 loop reads CASSFSGFGTEAFF. The DNA of the CDR3 is TGTGCCAGCAGTTTTTCAGGGTTCGGAACTGAAGCTTTCTTT.

The V call is TRBV5-1, the J call TRBJ2-2, with a tentative D call TRBD1 (6 bases). Germline V gene data show CDR1 as SGHRS and CDR2 as YFSETQ. The CDR3 loop spans 14 amino acids. The germline V and J ends were trimmed by 1 base and 6 bases, with 10 bases remaining between them. CDR3 in amino acids: CASSLSRGAGELFF. CDR3 nucleotides: TGCGCCAGCAGCTTGTCCAGGGGCGCCGGGGAGCTGTTTTTT.

The chain couples TRBV7-9 to TRBJ1-1; D gene unclear. In germline, CDR1 is SEHNR, CDR2 FQNEAQ (reference sequence). The germline V and J ends were trimmed by 11 bases and 3 bases, with 10 bases remaining between them. This CDR3 comprises 11 residues. The CDR3 protein is CAARRDTEAFF. CDR3 bases: TGTGCCGCCCGGCGGGACACTGAAGCTTTCTTT. Using reference TRBV7-9 and TRBJ1-1 for the parts outside the CDR3, the full variable domain is DTGVSQNPRHKITKRGQNVTFRCDPISEHNRLYWYRQTLGQGPEFLTYFQNEAQLEKSRLLSDRFSAERPKGSFSTLEIQRTEQGDSAMYLCAARRDTEAFFGQGTRLTVV.